This T cell receptor beta chain comes out of a study of CD8 T cells in ankylosing spondylitis. The germline V gene encodes CDR1 MNHEY and CDR2 SVGAGI. The CDR3 is made up of 15 amino acids. V gave up 4 bases and J gave up 4 bases, with 16 bases separating them. TCRdb independently ran MiXCR on the 5' RACE reads; one entry per CDR3 protein. Of 200,000 to 300,000 distinct CDR3 sequences in the sample, over 9.5% were seen once. This clonotype was detected many times. What it recognizes is unknown. Overall study findings and caveats: Roughly 8 highly homologous variants made up a TCR beta motif, and this motif appeared characteristic of ankylosing spondylitis blood.

The chain carries TRBV6-5 and TRBJ1-1; D unresolved. The material sequenced was blood, either unsorted or a sorted T cell fraction (not recorded which). The sequence derives from a male donor with ankylosing spondylitis or in good health (not recorded which). CDR3 sequence (DNA): TGTGCCAGCAGTTTCCACTCTGGGGATTCCACTGAAGCTTTCTTT. Its translation: CASSFHSGDSTEAFF.